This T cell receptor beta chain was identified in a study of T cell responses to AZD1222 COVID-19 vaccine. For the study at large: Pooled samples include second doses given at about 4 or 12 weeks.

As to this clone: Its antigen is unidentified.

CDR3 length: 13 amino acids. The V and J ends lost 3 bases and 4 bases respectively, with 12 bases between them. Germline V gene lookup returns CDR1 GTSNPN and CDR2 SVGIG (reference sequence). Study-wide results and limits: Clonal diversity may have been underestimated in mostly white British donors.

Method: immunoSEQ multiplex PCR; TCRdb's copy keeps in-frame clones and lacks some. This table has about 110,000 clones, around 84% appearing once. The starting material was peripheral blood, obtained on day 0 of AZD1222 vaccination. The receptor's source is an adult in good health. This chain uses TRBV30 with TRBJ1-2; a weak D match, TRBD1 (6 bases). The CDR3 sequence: CAWRTGLLYGYTF. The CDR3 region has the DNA TGTGCCTGGAGAACAGGGTTACTCTATGGCTACACCTTC.